This is a list of T cell receptor beta chains from one sample in a study of T-cell memory formation after mild COVID-19. TCRdb reanalysed the 5' RACE reads using MiXCR and keeps one entry per CDR3 protein. The sample has about 130,000 distinct CDR3 sequences; 20% to 25% are singletons. Sequenced sample: PBMCs or a T cell subset sorted from them (not recorded which). The source is an adult woman who had mild COVID-19 (a few samples of this study predate the infection). Cell type and time point are not known. The CDR3 runs from the conserved cysteine through the conserved F or W. D genes are given only for firm matches. Clone sizes are given selectively: once, few, many, or a class where the clone is expanded.

j_gene,d_gene,abundance,v_gene,CDR3aa,CDR3nt
TRBJ2-1,TRBD1,.,TRBV24-1,CATSDSYGTGDLNEQFF,TGTGCCACCAGTGATTCGTACGGGACAGGGGATCTAAATGAGCAGTTCTTC
TRBJ2-5,TRBD2,.,TRBV20-1,CSARGTSGQETQYF,TGCAGTGCTAGAGGGACTAGCGGACAAGAGACCCAGTACTTC
TRBJ1-6,.,.,TRBV9,CASSPFGQGDSPLHF,TGTGCCAGCAGCCCTTTTGGCCAGGGAGATTCACCCCTCCACTTT
TRBJ1-4,.,.,TRBV5-6,CASSLGTATNEKLFF,TGTGCCAGCAGCTTGGGGACAGCAACTAATGAAAAACTGTTTTTT
TRBJ2-1,.,few,TRBV4-1,CASSQDGPWDEQFF,TGCGCCAGCAGCCAAGATGGCCCATGGGATGAGCAGTTCTTC
TRBJ2-1,TRBD2,few,TRBV12-3/TRBV12-4,CASSRGLAEGLGYNEQFF,TGTGCCAGCAGCCGGGGACTAGCGGAAGGCCTGGGCTACAATGAGCAGTTCTTC
TRBJ1-2,.,few,TRBV7-9,CASSLDAAGAYYGYTF,TGTGCCAGCAGCTTAGACGCGGCGGGGGCTTACTATGGCTACACCTTC
TRBJ2-7,TRBD2,.,TRBV5-1,CASSSGLAESSYEQYF,TGCGCCAGCAGCTCGGGACTAGCGGAAAGCTCCTACGAGCAGTACTTC
TRBJ1-1,.,once,TRBV12-5,CASALSAGTEAFF,TGTGCTAGTGCCCTTTCCGCGGGAACTGAAGCTTTCTTT
TRBJ2-5,.,few,TRBV3-1,CASSRRGRGETQYF,TGTGCCAGCAGCCGCAGGGGGCGGGGGGAGACCCAGTACTTC
TRBJ2-7,.,many,TRBV7-2,CASSLTGPYYEQYF,TGTGCCAGCAGCCTTACCGGGCCCTACTACGAGCAGTACTTC
TRBJ1-2,.,many,TRBV7-9,CASSLDSLNYGYTF,TGTGCCAGCAGCTTAGATTCATTAAACTATGGCTACACCTTC
TRBJ2-7,.,.,TRBV28,CASSAPSAYEQYF,TGTGCCAGCAGTGCGCCTAGCGCCTACGAGCAGTACTTC
TRBJ2-3,.,.,TRBV5-1,CASSSDETDTQYF,TGCGCCAGCAGCTCAGACGAAACAGATACGCAGTATTTT
TRBJ2-1,.,few,TRBV5-1,CASSSSVNEQFF,TGCGCCAGCAGCTCTAGCGTGAATGAGCAGTTCTTC
TRBJ1-1,.,.,TRBV7-2,CASSPTDMNTEAFF,TGTGCCAGCAGCCCGACGGACATGAACACTGAAGCTTTCTTT
TRBJ2-1,TRBD1,few,TRBV18,CASSLNQGAKYNEQFF,TGTGCCAGCTCACTTAATCAGGGGGCGAAGTACAATGAGCAGTTCTTC
TRBJ2-7,.,few,TRBV9,CASSVAGQNYEQYF,TGTGCCAGCAGCGTAGCCGGACAGAACTACGAGCAGTACTTC
TRBJ2-7,TRBD1,few,TRBV5-6,CASSLGTGFYEQYF,TGTGCCAGCAGCCTCGGGACAGGATTCTACGAGCAGTACTTC
TRBJ2-1,.,.,TRBV29-1,CSVEGLRNEQFF,TGCAGCGTTGAGGGGCTCCGGAATGAGCAGTTCTTC
TRBJ2-3,TRBD2,.,TRBV4-1,CASSHPGTSGGDTQYF,TGCGCCAGCAGCCATCCCGGGACTAGCGGGGGAGATACGCAGTATTTT
TRBJ2-1,.,.,TRBV6-5,CATHKGPYSYNEQFF,TGTGCCACCCACAAGGGACCTTACTCCTACAATGAGCAGTTCTTC
TRBJ2-3,.,few,TRBV12-3/TRBV12-4,CASSYLRDLTDTQYF,TGTGCCAGCAGTTATTTGCGGGACCTCACAGATACGCAGTATTTT
TRBJ1-2,TRBD1,.,TRBV4-1,CASSQDRGQSGYTF,TGCGCCAGCAGCCAAGACAGGGGGCAGAGCGGCTACACCTTC
TRBJ1-2,TRBD1,.,TRBV4-1,CASSLKGGRDGYTF,TGCGCCAGCAGCCTCAAAGGGGGCCGGGATGGCTACACCTTC
TRBJ1-6,.,few,TRBV20-1,CSAMGPRLDSPLHF,TGCAGTGCTATGGGACCGCGACTGGATTCACCCCTCCACTTT
TRBJ1-2,TRBD1,.,TRBV6-5,CASSADRGFSYGYTF,TGTGCCAGCAGTGCGGACAGGGGCTTTAGCTATGGCTACACCTTC
TRBJ1-2,TRBD1,few,TRBV7-9,CASQTGDDYGYTF,TGTGCCAGCCAGACAGGGGATGACTATGGCTACACCTTC
TRBJ1-1,.,few,TRBV3-1,CASSQEGRDRAFF,TGTGCCAGCAGCCAAGAGGGCAGGGATCGAGCTTTCTTT
TRBJ1-1,TRBD1,few,TRBV7-6,CASSFGTGMNTEAFF,TGTGCCAGCAGCTTCGGGACAGGGATGAACACTGAAGCTTTCTTT
TRBJ2-7,TRBD1,few,TRBV29-1,CSVETGVYEQYF,TGCAGCGTTGAGACAGGGGTATACGAGCAGTACTTC
TRBJ2-5,.,few,TRBV6-5,CASSYVHRGYETQYF,TGTGCCAGCAGTTACGTTCACCGGGGCTATGAGACCCAGTACTTC
TRBJ2-3,.,.,TRBV5-6,CASILGSGDTQYF,TGTGCCAGCATCTTGGGTAGCGGAGATACGCAGTATTTT
TRBJ1-1,.,.,TRBV20-1,CSAAGRQAGNTEAFF,TGCAGTGCAGCCGGCCGACAGGCGGGTAACACTGAAGCTTTCTTT
TRBJ2-7,.,.,TRBV13,CASSPGRNYEQYF,TGTGCCAGCAGCCCCGGCAGGAACTACGAGCAGTACTTC
TRBJ1-1,.,.,TRBV7-6,CAGRGPGNTEAFF,TGTGCCGGACGGGGGCCGGGGAACACTGAAGCTTTCTTT
TRBJ2-5,.,once,TRBV4-1,CASSQGAGITQETQYF,TGCGCCAGCAGCCAAGGCGCCGGGATCACACAAGAGACCCAGTACTTC
TRBJ2-7,.,.,TRBV4-1,CASSQGTETYEQYF,TGCGCCAGCAGCCAAGGGACAGAGACCTACGAGCAGTACTTC
TRBJ2-7,.,few,TRBV10-3,CAISEFKRDIHEQYF,TGTGCCATCAGTGAGTTCAAACGGGACATCCACGAGCAGTACTTC
TRBJ1-2,TRBD1,.,TRBV2,CASSLYGTAYGYTF,TGTGCCAGCAGTCTATACGGGACAGCATATGGCTACACCTTC
TRBJ2-7,TRBD1,.,TRBV10-3,CAISDRDRGGYEQYF,TGTGCCATCAGTGACCGGGACAGGGGTGGGTACGAGCAGTACTTC
TRBJ2-1,.,.,TRBV29-1,CSVEISVGEQFF,TGCAGCGTTGAAATTAGCGTTGGTGAGCAGTTCTTC
TRBJ1-1,.,few,TRBV9,CASSVVEAGYTEAFF,TGTGCCAGCAGCGTAGTAGAAGCAGGGTACACTGAAGCTTTCTTT
TRBJ2-2,.,.,TRBV15,CATSTGRRYTGELFF,TGTGCCACCAGCACCGGGAGACGGTACACCGGGGAGCTGTTTTTT
TRBJ2-7,.,.,TRBV29-1,CSVEIASPYEQYF,TGCAGCGTTGAGATCGCCAGCCCGTACGAGCAGTACTTC
TRBJ2-7,TRBD1,.,TRBV6-4,CASRLRQGNSYEQYF,TGTGCCAGCAGACTTAGACAGGGTAATTCCTACGAGCAGTACTTC
TRBJ2-7,TRBD2,few,TRBV4-1,CASSQEGTSGSYEQYF,TGCGCCAGCAGCCAAGAAGGGACTAGCGGATCCTACGAGCAGTACTTC
TRBJ2-1,TRBD2,.,TRBV20-1,CSARWLAESYNEQFF,TGCAGTGCTAGATGGCTAGCGGAGAGTTACAATGAGCAGTTCTTC
TRBJ1-4,.,.,TRBV15,CATSSKTDLGEKLFF,TGTGCCACCAGCAGTAAGACGGACTTGGGTGAAAAACTGTTTTTT
TRBJ1-2,.,.,TRBV5-1,CASSLDLGNYGYTF,TGCGCCAGCAGCTTGGATTTAGGGAACTATGGCTACACCTTC
TRBJ2-1,.,many,TRBV5-6,CASSLAGNEQFF,TGTGCCAGCAGCTTGGCGGGCAATGAGCAGTTCTTC
TRBJ2-1,TRBD1,few,TRBV12-3/TRBV12-4,CASSLTGQGAWDNEQFF,TGTGCCAGCAGTCTCACAGGCCAGGGGGCGTGGGACAATGAGCAGTTCTTC
TRBJ1-1,TRBD1,.,TRBV5-6,CASSFGQAPMNTEAFF,TGTGCCAGCAGCTTTGGACAGGCCCCCATGAACACTGAAGCTTTCTTT
TRBJ2-1,TRBD2,few,TRBV10-3,CAISEPGLSENEQFF,TGTGCCATCAGTGAGCCGGGACTATCTGAGAATGAGCAGTTCTTC